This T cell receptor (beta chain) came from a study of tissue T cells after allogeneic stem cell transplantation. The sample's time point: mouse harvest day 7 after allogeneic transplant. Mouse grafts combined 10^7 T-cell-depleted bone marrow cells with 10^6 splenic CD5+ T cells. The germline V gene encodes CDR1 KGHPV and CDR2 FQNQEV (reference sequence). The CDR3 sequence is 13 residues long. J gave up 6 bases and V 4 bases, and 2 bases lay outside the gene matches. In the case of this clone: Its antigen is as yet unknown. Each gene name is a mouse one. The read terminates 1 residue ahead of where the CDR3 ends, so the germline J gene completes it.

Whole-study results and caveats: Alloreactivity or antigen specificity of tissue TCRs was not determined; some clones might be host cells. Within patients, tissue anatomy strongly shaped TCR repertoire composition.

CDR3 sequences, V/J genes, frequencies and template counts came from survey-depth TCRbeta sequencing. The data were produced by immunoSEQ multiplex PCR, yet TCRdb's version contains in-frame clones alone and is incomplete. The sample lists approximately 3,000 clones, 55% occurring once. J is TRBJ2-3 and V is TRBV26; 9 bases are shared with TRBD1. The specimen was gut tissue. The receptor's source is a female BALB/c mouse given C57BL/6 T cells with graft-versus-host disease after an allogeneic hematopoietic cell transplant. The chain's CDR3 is CASSRQGGETLYF. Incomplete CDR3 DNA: TGTGCCAGCAGTCGACAGGGGGGGGAAACGCTGTAT.